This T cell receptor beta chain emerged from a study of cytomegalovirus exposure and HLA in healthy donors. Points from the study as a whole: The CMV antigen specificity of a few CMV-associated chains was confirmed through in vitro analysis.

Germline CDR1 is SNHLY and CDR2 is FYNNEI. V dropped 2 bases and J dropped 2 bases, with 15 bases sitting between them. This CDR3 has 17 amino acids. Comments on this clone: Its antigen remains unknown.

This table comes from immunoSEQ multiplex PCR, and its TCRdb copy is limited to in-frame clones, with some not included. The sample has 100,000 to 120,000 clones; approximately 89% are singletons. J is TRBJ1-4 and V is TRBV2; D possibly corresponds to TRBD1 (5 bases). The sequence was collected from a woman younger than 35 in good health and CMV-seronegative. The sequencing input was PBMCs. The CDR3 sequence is CASSEPLGAGTNEKLFF. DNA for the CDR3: TGTGCCAGCAGTGAACCCCTCGGGGCGGGGACTAATGAAAAACTGTTTTTT. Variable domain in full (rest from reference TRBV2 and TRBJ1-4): EPEVTQTPSHQVTQMGQEVILRCVPISNHLYFYWYRQILGQKVEFLVSFYNNEISEKSEIFDDQFSVERPDGSNFTLKIRSTKLEDSAMYFCASSEPLGAGTNEKLFFGSGTQLSVL.